Listed here are 6 T cell receptor beta chains from one sample, sequenced in a study of T cells after yellow fever vaccination. TCRdb recomputed calls from the 5' RACE reads with MiXCR, one row per CDR3 protein. There are over 300,000 distinct CDR3 sequences in the sample; roughly 7% occur only once, and around 17% lies in the top ten. The sequencing here drew on PBMCs, taken more than 40 days after the first yellow fever vaccination. These receptors were obtained from a man aged 18 to 29 who received the YFV17D yellow fever vaccine.

This clonotype was seen a few times. The chain has TRBV6-1 and TRBJ2-5; TRBD1 aligns across 11 bases. The CDR3 length is 14 residues. V was clipped by 6 bases and J by 1 base; unmatched bases: 1. Per germline, CDR1 MNHNS and CDR2 SASEGT. The CDR3 region has the DNA TGTGCCAGCAGGGGGACAGGGGGCCAAGAGACCCAGTACTTC. Translating it yields CASRGTGGQETQYF.

A few counts support this clonotype. The chain couples TRBV20-1 to TRBJ1-2, with TRBD1 as a possible D gene (6 bases). Between the trimmed V and J ends, which lost 6 bases and 3 bases, there was a span of 11 bases. The CDR3 has 12 amino acids. Germline V lookup: CDR1 DFQATT, CDR2 SNEGSKA (reference sequence). The CDR3 protein is CSAETGYYGYTF. DNA of the CDR3: TGCAGTGCGGAAACAGGGTACTATGGCTACACCTTC.

This clonotype was detected only a few times. The CDR3, as DNA: TGTGCCAGGCCCCTAGTTCCGAGGAAGGTAGATACGCAGTATTTT. It specifies CARPLVPRKVDTQYF. This rearrangement joins TRBV9 to TRBJ2-3; D not certain. Germline CDR1 reads SGDLS; CDR2 reads YYNGEE. The V and J ends lost 8 bases and 5 bases respectively, with 21 bases between them. The CDR3 spans 15 residues.

In this sample, this clonotype turned up a few times. V is TRBV12-3 or TRBV12-4 and J is TRBJ1-1; 7 bases align to TRBD1. The CDR3 is made up of 16 amino acids. V lost 0 bases to trimming and J lost 0 bases; unmatched junction nucleotides: 4. The CDR3 sequence: CASSLASGQMNTEAFF. The CDR3 nucleotides read TGTGCCAGCAGTTTAGCATCGGGACAGATGAACACTGAAGCTTTCTTT.

The CDR3 sequence is CASSLAEESPLHF. In DNA form, the CDR3 reads TGTGCCAGCAGCTTGGCCGAAGAATCACCCCTCCACTTT. This sequence joins TRBV5-8 and TRBJ1-6; no firm D call. Germline CDR1 SGHTS, CDR2 YDEGEE. The CDR3 sequence is 13 residues long. The V and J ends lost 0 bases and 10 bases respectively, with 8 bases between them.

This clonotype was counted between two and nine times. The genes are TRBV29-1 and TRBJ1-5, with D perhaps matching TRBD1 (5 bases). From germline, CDR1 is SQVTM and CDR2 ANQGSEA. This CDR3 comprises 13 residues. V was clipped by 2 bases and J by 7 bases, with 12 bases between them. CDR3 region: CSVEIGEGQPQHF. DNA for the CDR3: TGCAGCGTTGAAATAGGGGAAGGCCAGCCCCAGCATTTT.